This TCR beta chain is drawn from a study of OX40 agonist ivuxolimab in advanced cancers. Germline V gene lookup returns CDR1 MDHEN and CDR2 SYDVKM. Trimming removed 1 base from V and 2 bases from J, with 12 bases in between. CDR3 length: 16 residues. Profiling relied on immunoSEQ multiplex PCR, and the TCRdb table lists in-frame clones only, not all of them. The data contain 55,000 to 75,000 clones, approximately 90% of them singletons. The chain couples TRBV28 to TRBJ2-1; D is possibly TRBD2 (6 bases). The sequences come from CD4+ or CD8+ T cells sorted from blood, collected in a trial of the OX40 agonist ivuxolimab. The TCR comes from an adult with an advanced solid tumor such as melanoma, head and neck, liver or kidney cancer. CDR3 DNA sequence: TGTGCCAGCAGTTTATTGGGCGGGATAGCCTACAATGAGCAGTTCTTC. Translation gives CASSLLGGIAYNEQFF.